This T cell receptor beta chain was found in a study of blood T cells in healthy people across ages. Study-wide results and limits: Long-lived and aged donors differed, with more naive CD4+ cells and higher diversity in the long-lived. PBMCs left unsorted prevented a conclusive naive versus antigen-experienced comparison. Correlation between TCR beta diversity and naive T cell percentage was strong.

Primers used in a second PCR of roughly 6 to 11 cycles were a sample-barcoded 5' primer and a J-beta primer mix. A template-switch adaptor that had 12 random nucleotides put a tag on each cDNA molecule. TCRdb re-called the 5' RACE reads through MiXCR, storing one row per CDR3 protein. The data hold around 1,800,000 distinct CDR3 sequences, with about two fifths observed a single time. This CDR3 is built from 17 residues. The J segment lost 0 bases and the V segment lost 7 bases, leaving 5 bases of the junction unmatched. Germline lookup yields CDR1 KGHDR and CDR2 SFDVKD. This clonotype turned up a few times. As yet, its antigen is unknown.

The sequencing input was blood. This clonotype was sampled from a human donor in good health. This chain connects TRBV24-1 to TRBJ2-1; 13 bases map to TRBD2. As DNA, the CDR3 is TGTGCCACCAGCGGACTAGCGGGGGAGAGCTCCTACAATGAGCAGTTCTTC. Protein: CATSGLAGESSYNEQFF.